The 32 T cell receptor beta chains given below trace back to one sample, sequenced in a study of blood T cells in healthy people across ages. Primed by a sample-barcoded 5' primer and a J-beta primer mix, a second PCR proceeded for about 6 to 11 cycles. TCRdb re-called the 5' RACE reads with MiXCR, one entry per CDR3 protein. The data show about 730,000 distinct CDR3 sequences, 35% to 45% seen once. The sequenced sample consisted of blood. All receptors derive from an older woman in good health.

J is TRBJ2-6 and V is TRBV3-1; the D is unclear. Germline CDR1 and CDR2: LGHDT and YNNKEL (reference sequence). This CDR3 contains 16 residues. The V end was cut by 2 bases, the J end by 1 base, with 9 bases between. CDR3 region: CASSQSGVSGANVLTF. The DNA of the CDR3 is TGTGCCAGCAGCCAATCGGGTGTTTCTGGGGCCAACGTCCTGACTTTC.

This clonotype has just a few counts. V gene TRBV7-2 combines with J gene TRBJ2-3; D may be TRBD2 (6 bases). The CDR3 runs 16 residues. Deletions cut 6 bases from V and 0 bases from J, with 16 bases between. Per germline, CDR1 SGHTA and CDR2 FQGNSA. The CDR3 sequence is CASREGLSDSTDTQYF. The CDR3 region has the DNA TGTGCCAGCAGGGAGGGACTCTCCGATAGCACAGATACGCAGTATTTT. The full variable domain, with the rest looked up from reference TRBV7-2 and TRBJ2-3, is GAGVSQSPSNKVTEKGKDVELRCDPISGHTALYWYRQSLGQGLEFLIYFQGNSAPDKSGLPSDRFSAERTGGSVSTLTIQRTQQEDSAVYLCASREGLSDSTDTQYFGPGTRLTVL.

The chain combines TRBV7-9 with TRBJ2-3; tentative D call: TRBD2 (5 bases). CDR3 size: 14 residues. V gave up 5 bases and J gave up 3 bases, with 12 bases separating them. CDR1 is SEHNR and CDR2 is FQNEAQ in the germline V gene (reference sequence). The CDR3 sequence: CASSPGVDTDTQYF. DNA for the CDR3: TGTGCCAGCAGCCCCGGGGTAGATACAGATACGCAGTATTTT.

The chain recombines TRBV27 with TRBJ2-1, with TRBD1 matching over 7 bases. CDR3 length: 16 residues. J lost 3 bases, V lost 4 bases, and 9 bases had no gene match. CDR1 and CDR2 (germline): MNHEY, SMNVEV (reference sequence). CDR3 amino acids: CASSSQTGLDYNEQFF. The CDR3 region has the DNA TGTGCCAGCAGTTCACAGACAGGGTTGGACTACAATGAGCAGTTCTTC.

This clonotype came up a few times. The chain combines TRBV20-1 with TRBJ2-1; 9 bases map to TRBD2. V lost 1 base and J lost 9; bases outside the gene matches: 7. The germline V gene encodes CDR1 DFQATT and CDR2 SNEGSKA (reference sequence). The CDR3 has 14 residues. The CDR3 nucleotides are TGCAGTGCTAGAGGAGGCGGGGGGGCCGCTGAGCAGTTCTTC. Amino acids: CSARGGGGAAEQFF.

Comments on this clonotype: This could be a read error, since a much larger clone is one nucleotide away. The chain has TRBV29-1 and TRBJ2-1; no clear D gene. The germline V gene encodes CDR1 SQVTM and CDR2 ANQGSEA. The CDR3 is made up of 15 amino acids. The CDR3 loop is CCVVGRLSSYNEQFF. CDR3 in DNA: TGCTGCGTTGTGGGCAGGTTAAGCTCCTACAATGAGCAGTTCTTC.

This clonotype was observed a few times. This rearrangement joins TRBV11-2 to TRBJ1-1; D uncertain. Trimming stripped 7 bases from V and 1 base from J, with 10 bases between. Germline V gene lookup returns CDR1 SGHAT and CDR2 FQNNGV. This CDR3 contains 13 residues. The CDR3 region is CASTFPRNTEAFF. The CDR3 bases are TGTGCCAGCACCTTCCCAAGGAACACTGAAGCTTTCTTT.

V gene TRBV14 combines with J gene TRBJ1-2; D might be TRBD1 (5 bases). This CDR3 region has 16 residues. Germline-derived CDR1 and CDR2 are SGHDN and FVKESK. Trimming took off 0 bases at V and 3 bases at J, with 14 bases between the two ends. The CDR3 is CASSQDIRQTDYGYTF. As DNA, the CDR3 is TGTGCCAGCAGCCAAGATATTAGACAGACGGACTATGGCTACACCTTC.

This clonotype was seen many times. The V gene is TRBV3-1, the J gene TRBJ2-2; D perhaps matches TRBD2 (6 bases). Trimming took off 3 bases at V and 5 bases at J, with 10 bases between the two ends. This CDR3 region has 14 residues. Per germline, CDR1 LGHDT and CDR2 YNNKEL (reference sequence). The CDR3 nucleotides are TGTGCCAGCAGCCACCGTGGGGGGACCGGGGAGCTGTTTTTT. As protein: CASSHRGGTGELFF.

V is TRBV20-1 and J is TRBJ1-6, with D perhaps matching TRBD1 (5 bases). The V end was cut by 6 bases, the J end by 8 bases, with 14 bases between. The CDR3 length is 13 residues. The germline gives CDR1 DFQATT, CDR2 SNEGSKA (reference sequence). The CDR3 DNA follows: TGCAGTGCAGGGGAGACGGGAGATTCACCCCTCCACTTT. As protein: CSAGETGDSPLHF.

The chain recombines TRBV20-1 with TRBJ2-1; D remains ambiguous. Per germline, CDR1 DFQATT and CDR2 SNEGSKA (reference sequence). With 5 bases removed from V and 0 bases from J, the gap between germline ends came to 11 bases. This CDR3 is 14 amino acids long. The CDR3 sequence: CSAPDASSYNEQFF. The CDR3 DNA sequence: TGCAGTGCTCCAGACGCGAGCTCCTACAATGAGCAGTTCTTC.

This clonotype occurred a few times. This chain uses TRBV28 with TRBJ2-6; 9 bases are shared with TRBD1. The V segment lost 7 bases and the J segment 3 bases; nucleotides outside the gene matches: 10. The CDR3 covers 17 residues. Germline assignment: CDR1 MDHEN and CDR2 SYDVKM. CDR3 loop: CASTLPQGASGANVLTF. The CDR3 nucleotides read TGTGCCAGCACTTTGCCACAGGGGGCGAGTGGGGCCAACGTCCTGACTTTC.

This clonotype was counted only a few times. This chain uses TRBV12-3 or TRBV12-4 with TRBJ2-5; TRBD2 agrees at 8 bases. The CDR3 loop spans 16 amino acids. V lost 3 bases to trimming and J lost 5 bases; unmatched junction nucleotides: 11. CDR3 protein: CASSFSGTRPLETQYF. CDR3 nucleotide sequence: TGTGCCAGCAGTTTCTCCGGGACTAGGCCCCTGGAGACCCAGTACTTC.

V and J are TRBV27 and TRBJ1-1; 7 nucleotides agree with TRBD1. The junction had 6 bases not matched to a gene; V was cut back by 5 bases and J by 0 bases. In germline, CDR1 is MNHEY, CDR2 SMNVEV (reference sequence). CDR3 size: 15 residues. The chain's CDR3 is CASSPRTGLNTEAFF. The DNA for the CDR3 is TGTGCCAGCAGTCCCCGGACAGGTTTGAACACTGAAGCTTTCTTT.

Regarding this clonotype: A clone one base away is much larger, so this may be a read error. The V call is TRBV20-1, the J call TRBJ1-1; D is undetermined. The CDR3 has 13 amino acids. Germline CDR1 DFQATT, CDR2 SNEGSKA (reference sequence). V lost 7 bases, J lost 2 bases, and 14 bases lay in between. The CDR3 DNA reads TGCAGTGTTTTGACACCCTCCAACACTGAAGCTTTCTTT. Its protein is CSVLTPSNTEAFF.

The V and J genes are TRBV12-5 and TRBJ2-1; 11 bases match TRBD1. Trimming at V came to 5 bases and at J to 6 bases, leaving 3 bases not matched to a gene. The CDR3 contains 14 residues. The germline V gene has CDR1 LGHNT and CDR2 FRNRAP. This chain's CDR3 is CASGAGQGVNEQFF. CDR3 in DNA: TGTGCTAGTGGTGCGGGACAGGGGGTCAATGAGCAGTTCTTC.

This chain's CDR3 is CASSQTRDRGTQYF. The CDR3 DNA is TGTGCCAGCAGCCAAACCCGGGACAGGGGAACCCAGTACTTC. V gene TRBV3-1 combines with J gene TRBJ2-7; 10 bases agree with TRBD1. Germline loops: CDR1 LGHDT, CDR2 YNNKEL (reference sequence). Germline trimming cut 2 bases from V and 10 bases from J; bases unmatched to any gene: 8. CDR3 length: 14 residues.

This clonotype has at least ten counts. The genes are TRBV12-3 or TRBV12-4 and TRBJ2-5, with 8 bases matching TRBD1. The CDR3 extends over 14 amino acids. V shed 6 bases and J 2 bases; nucleotides not matched to a gene: 5. The CDR3 region is CASSLRTGQETQYF. In nucleotides, the CDR3 is TGTGCCAGCAGCCTCAGGACAGGGCAAGAGACCCAGTACTTC.

The chain carries TRBV3-1 and TRBJ2-7; 9 positions agree with TRBD2. This CDR3 is built from 17 residues. J was trimmed by 3 bases and V by 2 bases; bases with no gene match: 11. Germline CDR1 is LGHDT and CDR2 is YNNKEL (reference sequence). CDR3 nucleotides: TGTGCCAGCAGCCAAAGTCGCATGCTAGCGGGGAGCTACGAGCAGTACTTC. Protein product: CASSQSRMLAGSYEQYF.

This clonotype was seen a few times. The chain has TRBV7-9 and TRBJ2-1; the D is unclear. Per the germline V gene, CDR1 is SEHNR and CDR2 is FQNEAQ (reference sequence). Trimming removed 1 base from V and 9 bases from J, with 10 bases in between. The CDR3 consists of 13 residues. The CDR3 sequence: CASSLVHPPEQFF. The CDR3 nucleotides are TGTGCCAGCAGCTTAGTGCACCCCCCTGAGCAGTTCTTC.

This chain connects TRBV20-1 to TRBJ1-6, with D tentatively TRBD1 (5 bases). This CDR3 region has 15 residues. Germline CDR1 DFQATT, CDR2 SNEGSKA (reference sequence). Deletions cut 0 bases from V and 8 bases from J, with 14 bases between. The CDR3 spells CSARDWGYGDSPLHF. The CDR3 region has the DNA TGCAGTGCTAGAGATTGGGGGTACGGAGATTCACCCCTCCACTTT.

This clonotype came up many times. The chain employs TRBV15 and TRBJ2-3, with TRBD2 matching over 10 bases. The CDR3 has 16 residues. Germline trimming cut 5 bases from V and 6 bases from J; bases unmatched to any gene: 11. Germline CDR1 LNHNV, CDR2 YYDKDF (reference sequence). The CDR3 sequence: CATSRRASGRADTQYF. The CDR3 nucleotides are TGTGCCACCAGCCGCCGGGCTAGCGGGAGAGCCGATACGCAGTATTTT.

This clonotype occurred once. The rearrangement links TRBV20-1 to TRBJ2-7; 7 nucleotides agree with TRBD2. The V and J ends lost 5 bases and 12 bases, in that order; junction bases with no gene match: 10. The CDR3 consists of 11 residues. CDR1 is DFQATT, CDR2 SNEGSKA, per germline (reference sequence). As DNA, the CDR3 is TGCAGTGCTCAGAGTGGCGGGAGAGGGTACTTC. Its protein is CSAQSGGRGYF.

V and J are TRBV20-1 and TRBJ2-7, with D possibly matching TRBD2 (5 bases). This CDR3 comprises 13 residues. V was pared by 3 bases and J by 3 bases, with 12 bases between. CDR1 and CDR2 (germline): DFQATT, SNEGSKA (reference sequence). CDR3 nucleotides: TGCAGTGCTAGCGAAGAGGGCTACTACGAGCAGTACTTC. Residues: CSASEEGYYEQYF.

CDR3 bases: TGTGCCAGCAGTCCCCTCTTAGCGAGTTACAATGAGCAGTACTTC. Translating gives CASSPLLASYNEQYF. The rearrangement uses TRBV27 and TRBJ2-5, with D perhaps matching TRBD2 (5 bases). Germline CDR1 is MNHEY and CDR2 is SMNVEV (reference sequence). V was trimmed by 5 bases and J by 11 bases, leaving 24 bases between them. This CDR3 is built from 15 residues.

This chain links TRBV6-2 or TRBV6-3 with TRBJ2-1, with 12 bases aligning to TRBD1. Trimming removed 2 bases from V and 13 bases from J; junction bases left unmatched: 9. CDR1 MNHEY and CDR2 SVGEGT come from the germline V gene. The CDR3 sequence is 15 residues long. Here the CDR3 reads CASSYPRDRGRYQFF. In DNA, the CDR3 is TGTGCCAGCAGTTACCCGCGGGACAGGGGGCGATATCAGTTCTTC.

This clonotype occurred a few times. The chain joins TRBV10-3 to TRBJ1-2, with TRBD1 matching over 9 bases. The CDR3 runs 15 residues. Germline CDR1 reads ENHRY; CDR2 reads SYGVKD. The V and J ends lost 4 bases and 7 bases, in that order; junction bases with no gene match: 10. CDR3 DNA sequence: TGTGCCATCAGTGGCGGGGACAGGGCCGCTAGTGGCTACACCTTC. This gives the protein CAISGGDRAASGYTF.

A few counts support this clonotype. This chain connects TRBV30 to TRBJ2-5; D is unresolved. The V end was cut by 4 bases, the J end by 0 bases, with 6 bases between. The CDR3 spans 12 residues. Germline assignment: CDR1 GTSNPN and CDR2 SVGIG (reference sequence). CDR3 sequence: CAWTPNQETQYF. In nucleotides, the CDR3 is TGTGCCTGGACCCCTAACCAAGAGACCCAGTACTTC.

In this sample, this clonotype turned up once. The chain is built from TRBV3-1 and TRBJ2-7, with unresolved D. The CDR3 is 14 residues long. The germline V gene has CDR1 LGHDT and CDR2 YNNKEL (reference sequence). V was trimmed by 6 bases and J by 0 bases, leaving 12 bases between them. CDR3 amino acids: CASSSSLTSYEQYF. The CDR3 DNA reads TGTGCCAGCAGTTCGTCTCTTACCTCCTACGAGCAGTACTTC.

The gene calls are TRBV29-1 and TRBJ2-5; D gene ambiguous. The germline V and J ends were trimmed by 2 bases and 8 bases, with 9 bases remaining between them. Per the germline V gene, CDR1 is SQVTM and CDR2 is ANQGSEA. This CDR3 has 11 residues. The DNA for the CDR3 is TGCAGCGTTGAAAACGTAGGAACCCAGTACTTC. Its translation: CSVENVGTQYF.

To note about this clonotype: A read error may account for a junction end that differs from germline. J is TRBJ2-4 and V is TRBV13; D is unclear. The CDR3 loop spans 18 amino acids. Germline V gene data show CDR1 as PRHDT and CDR2 as FYEKMQ (reference sequence). CDR3 residues: CASSSSSKELPPKTIQYF. CDR3 bases: TGTGCCAGCAGCTCATCGTCGAAAGAGCTGCCGCCAAAAACCATTCAGTACTTC.

This clonotype was detected a few times. This rearrangement joins TRBV5-6 to TRBJ2-7, with 9 nucleotides matching TRBD2. V was pared by 0 bases and J by 2 bases, with 6 bases of the junction left unmatched. The CDR3 covers 16 residues. Germline V gene data show CDR1 as SGHDT and CDR2 as YYEEEE. CDR3: CASSLGSGRTTYEQYF. The CDR3 nucleotides are TGTGCCAGCAGCTTGGGGAGCGGGAGGACGACCTACGAGCAGTACTTC.